Below, 10 T cell receptor beta chains from the same sample are listed, as sequenced in a study of OX40 agonist ivuxolimab in advanced cancers. This table comes from immunoSEQ multiplex PCR, and its TCRdb copy is limited to in-frame clones, with some not included. The sample includes some 70,000 clones, 85% to 90% of them seen just once. The sample consisted of CD4+ or CD8+ T cells sorted from blood, taken in a trial of the OX40 agonist ivuxolimab. The receptors stem from an adult with an advanced solid tumor such as melanoma, head and neck, liver or kidney cancer.

The chain joins TRBV9 to TRBJ2-2, with 8 bases identical to TRBD2. The CDR3 consists of 17 residues. The V segment lost 3 bases and the J segment 5 bases; nucleotides outside the gene matches: 12. CDR1 is SGDLS and CDR2 is YYNGEE in the germline V gene. The CDR3 region has the DNA TGTGCCAGCAGCGCACACGGGGGGGCGGTAGTAACCGGGGAGCTGTTTTTT. This sequence encodes CASSAHGGAVVTGELFF.

The CDR3, as DNA: TGTGCCAGCAGCATACCACAAGGATCTAGCACAGATACGCAGTATTTT. This sequence encodes CASSIPQGSSTDTQYF. The rearrangement links TRBV5-5 to TRBJ2-3; D unclear. Germline V CDR1 and CDR2: SGHKS, YYEKEE (reference sequence). CDR3 length equals 16 residues. V shed 4 bases and J shed 0 bases, with 15 bases lying between them.

This chain connects TRBV29-1 to TRBJ1-1; a possible D gene is TRBD1 (6 bases). The CDR3 loop spans 11 amino acids. V lost 6 bases and J lost 2, with 7 bases in between. CDR1 and CDR2 (germline): SQVTM, ANQGSEA. CDR3 bases: TGCAGCGTGGACAGAAACACTGAAGCTTTCTTT. Amino acid sequence: CSVDRNTEAFF.

V is TRBV18 and J is TRBJ2-2; tentatively, D is TRBD2 (5 bases). This CDR3 is 16 amino acids long. CDR1 and CDR2 (germline): KGHSH, LQKENI. V was cut by 2 bases and J by 5 bases, with 15 bases left in between. The CDR3 loop is CASSPRAGVTTGELFF. As DNA, the CDR3 is TGTGCCAGCTCACCAAGGGCGGGTGTAACGACCGGGGAGCTGTTTTTT.

The chain uses TRBV6-7 and TRBJ2-7, with D possibly TRBD2 on 6 matching bases. TRBV6-7 is an ORF, and what it does is uncertain. The length of the CDR3 is 14 residues. Trimming shortened V by 8 bases and J by 0 bases, and 14 bases separated the two germline ends. DNA of the CDR3: TGTGCCAGCCCACTGGGGACTCGCTCCTACGAGCAGTACTTC. Its protein product is CASPLGTRSYEQYF.

The chain has TRBV5-6 and TRBJ2-3; D is possibly TRBD2 (5 bases). V was pared by 3 bases and J by 4 bases, with 9 bases between. The CDR3 runs to 13 residues. The germline CDR1 and CDR2 sequences are SGHDT and YYEEEE. CDR3 sequence reads: CASSSLAADTQYF. CDR3 DNA sequence: TGTGCCAGCAGCTCGCTAGCAGCAGATACGCAGTATTTT. The entire variable domain, with the rest obtained from reference TRBV5-6 and TRBJ2-3, is as follows: DAGVTQSPTHLIKTRGQQVTLRCSPKSGHDTVSWYQQALGQGPQFIFQYYEEEERQRGNFPDRFSGHQFPNYSSELNVNALLLGDSALYLCASSSLAADTQYFGPGTRLTVL.

V is TRBV18 and J is TRBJ1-5, with D uncertain. This CDR3 has 14 amino acids. V was trimmed by 3 bases and J by 7 bases, leaving 13 bases between them. Per the germline V gene, CDR1 is KGHSH and CDR2 is LQKENI. The CDR3, as DNA: TGTGCCAGCTCACCGGTCCCGAACGAGCAGCCCCAGCATTTT. Its protein product is CASSPVPNEQPQHF.

The rearrangement joins TRBV5-4 to TRBJ2-2; 7 bases match TRBD1. The CDR3 runs to 15 residues. With 1 base clipped from V and 7 bases from J, the junction kept 7 bases outside the gene matches. CDR1 is SGHNT, CDR2 YYREEE, per germline (reference sequence). CDR3 nucleotide sequence: TGTGCCAGCAGCTTGAGGCAGGGGGTCGTCGGGGAGCTGTTTTTT. The encoded protein is CASSLRQGVVGELFF. The entire variable domain, with the rest obtained from reference TRBV5-4 and TRBJ2-2, is as follows: ETGVTQSPTHLIKTRGQQVTLRCSSQSGHNTVSWYQQALGQGPQFIFQYYREEENGRGNFPPRFSGLQFPNYSSELNVNALELDDSALYLCASSLRQGVVGELFFGEGSRLTVL.

The chain combines TRBV7-3 with TRBJ2-5; 7 bases agree with TRBD1. The trim removed 5 bases at V and 13 bases at J, leaving 13 bases unmatched. The CDR3 totals 13 residues. The germline V gene encodes CDR1 SGHTA and CDR2 FQGTGA. In DNA, the CDR3 is TGTGCCAGCAGCCTAAACGACAGGGCCCCGAGGTACTTC. This encodes CASSLNDRAPRYF.

This chain uses TRBV9 with TRBJ1-2; no definite D call. The germline gives CDR1 SGDLS, CDR2 YYNGEE. The CDR3 totals 16 residues. V was shortened by 6 bases and J by 2 bases, with 20 bases between the two germline ends. The CDR3 is CASTPDGHLRNYGYTF. CDR3 nucleotide sequence: TGTGCCAGCACCCCAGACGGGCACCTCAGAAACTATGGCTACACCTTC.